Sequencing of this T cell receptor (beta chain) was carried out in a study of T cell repertoires in cytomegalovirus infection. Study-wide background: CMV epitopes in the study were HLA-C-restricted (recently identified) and HLA-B-restricted (well studied).

A single record per CDR3 protein comes from TCRdb applying MiXCR to the reads. The sample consists of around 800,000 distinct CDR3 sequences, less than 35% of them appearing once. There are 12 residues in the CDR3. The germline V and J ends were trimmed by 7 bases and 7 bases, with 10 bases remaining between them. This clonotype was counted only a few times. Its antigen is not identified. Here the sequenced sample was cultured CD8+ T cells from PBMCs, taken from culture after CMV antigen stimulation. The V gene is TRBV12-3 or TRBV12-4, the J gene TRBJ1-4, with D possibly TRBD1 on 5 matching bases. This receptor was identified in a human donor in good health (CMV status not recorded). Some clones in this sample may be carry-over from other donors' samples. CDR3 amino acids: CASTQGSEKLFF. CDR3 nucleotide sequence: TGTGCCAGCACGCAGGGTAGTGAAAAACTGTTTTTT.